This T cell receptor beta chain was documented in a study of CD8 T cells in Susac syndrome. Random hexamers were used to reverse transcribe an amount of roughly 0.45 to 1 ug RNA. The amplification used immunoSEQ multiplex PCR on TCR beta CDR3; it spanned 54 Vbeta and 13 Jbeta. Via MiXCR, TCRdb re-called the immunoSEQ multiplex PCR reads, giving one row per CDR3 protein. The table has 200,000 to 250,000 distinct CDR3 sequences, 95% seen once. Sequencing of TCR beta drew on CD8+ and CD4+ T cells from blood. The multiple sclerosis control group comprised treatment-naive patients with stable or active relapsing-remitting disease. The CDR3 length is 18 residues. V trimming: 8 bases; J trimming: 2 bases; junction bases outside the gene matches: 18. Germline V gene lookup returns CDR1 MNHNS and CDR2 SASEGT.

Sequenced material: CD4+ T cells from PBMCs. This clonotype was obtained from a human donor with multiple sclerosis. The gene calls are TRBV6-1 and TRBJ1-5; TRBD1 aligns across 7 bases. This CDR3 reads CASLSMGTGAGGNQPQHF. DNA of the CDR3: TGTGCCAGCCTTTCTATGGGCACAGGGGCTGGGGGCAATCAGCCCCAGCATTTT.